The present T cell receptor beta chain was sequenced within a study of cytomegalovirus exposure and HLA in healthy donors. The CDR3 contains 14 residues. V lost 0 bases to trimming and J lost 5 bases, with 9 bases between them. From germline, CDR1 is SGHDT and CDR2 YYEEEE. The repertoire was sequenced with immunoSEQ multiplex PCR; TCRdb's copy has only in-frame clones and lacks some. The sample gives 150,000 to 200,000 clones, roughly 89% of which show up once; roughly 1.4% is in the top ten. Sequencing input: PBMCs. The chain couples TRBV5-6 to TRBJ2-1; no clear D gene. This sequence originates from a woman aged 30 to 39 in good health and CMV-seronegative. The CDR3 DNA reads TGTGCCAGCAGCTTGGGGCAGGTAAACAATGAGCAGTTCTTC. This gives the protein CASSLGQVNNEQFF.